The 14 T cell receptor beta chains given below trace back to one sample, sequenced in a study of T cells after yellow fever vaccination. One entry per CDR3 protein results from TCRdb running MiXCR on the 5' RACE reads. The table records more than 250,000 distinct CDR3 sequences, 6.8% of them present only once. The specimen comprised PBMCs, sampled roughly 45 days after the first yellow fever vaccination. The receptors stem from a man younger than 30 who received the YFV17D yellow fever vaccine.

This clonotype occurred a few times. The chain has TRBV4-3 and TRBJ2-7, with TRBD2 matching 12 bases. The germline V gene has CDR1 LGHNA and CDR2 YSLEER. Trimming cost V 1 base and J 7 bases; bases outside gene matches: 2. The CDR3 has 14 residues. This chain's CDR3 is CASSQVLAGGEQYF. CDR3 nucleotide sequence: TGCGCCAGCAGCCAAGTGCTAGCGGGGGGGGAGCAGTACTTC.

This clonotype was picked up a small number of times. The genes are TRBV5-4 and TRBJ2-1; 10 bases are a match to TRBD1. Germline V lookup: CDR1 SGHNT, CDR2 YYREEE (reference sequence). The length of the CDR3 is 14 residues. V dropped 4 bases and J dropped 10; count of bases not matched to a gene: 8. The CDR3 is CASSPWTGGREQFF. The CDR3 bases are TGTGCCAGCAGCCCCTGGACAGGGGGGAGGGAGCAGTTCTTC.

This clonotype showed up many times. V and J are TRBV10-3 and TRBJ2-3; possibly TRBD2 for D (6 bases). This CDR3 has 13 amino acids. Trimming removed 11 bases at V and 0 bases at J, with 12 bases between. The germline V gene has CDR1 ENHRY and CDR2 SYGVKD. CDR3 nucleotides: TGTGCCGGCGGGACCGGTAGCACAGATACGCAGTATTTT. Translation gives CAGGTGSTDTQYF.

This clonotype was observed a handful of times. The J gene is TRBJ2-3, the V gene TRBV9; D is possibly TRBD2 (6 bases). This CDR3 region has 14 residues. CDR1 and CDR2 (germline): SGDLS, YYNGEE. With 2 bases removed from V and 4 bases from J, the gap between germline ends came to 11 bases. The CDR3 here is CASSVTSPPDTQYF. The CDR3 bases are TGTGCCAGCAGCGTTACTAGCCCCCCAGATACGCAGTATTTT.

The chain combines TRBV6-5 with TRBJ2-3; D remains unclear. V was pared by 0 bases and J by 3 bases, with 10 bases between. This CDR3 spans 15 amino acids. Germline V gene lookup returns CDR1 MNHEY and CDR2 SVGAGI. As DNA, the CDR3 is TGTGCCAGCAGTTACTCAGGCGAGAATACAGATACGCAGTATTTT. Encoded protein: CASSYSGENTDTQYF.

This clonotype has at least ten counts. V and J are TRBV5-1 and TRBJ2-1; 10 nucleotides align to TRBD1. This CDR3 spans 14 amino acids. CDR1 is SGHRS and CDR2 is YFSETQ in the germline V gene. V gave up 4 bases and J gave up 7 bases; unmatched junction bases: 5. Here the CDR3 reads CASSLGDRGNEQFF. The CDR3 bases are TGCGCCAGCAGCCTTGGGGACAGGGGAAATGAGCAGTTCTTC.

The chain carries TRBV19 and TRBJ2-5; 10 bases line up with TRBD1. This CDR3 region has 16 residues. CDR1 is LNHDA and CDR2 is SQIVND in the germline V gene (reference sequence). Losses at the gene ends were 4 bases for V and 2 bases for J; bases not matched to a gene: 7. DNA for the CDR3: TGTGCCAGTAGTACGGACAGGGGGAAAGTACAAGAGACCCAGTACTTC. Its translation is CASSTDRGKVQETQYF.

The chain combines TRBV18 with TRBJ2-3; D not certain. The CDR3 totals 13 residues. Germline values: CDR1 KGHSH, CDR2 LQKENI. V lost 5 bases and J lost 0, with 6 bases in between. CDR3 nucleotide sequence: TGTGCCAGCTCAGCCTTGAGCACAGATACGCAGTATTTT. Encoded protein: CASSALSTDTQYF.

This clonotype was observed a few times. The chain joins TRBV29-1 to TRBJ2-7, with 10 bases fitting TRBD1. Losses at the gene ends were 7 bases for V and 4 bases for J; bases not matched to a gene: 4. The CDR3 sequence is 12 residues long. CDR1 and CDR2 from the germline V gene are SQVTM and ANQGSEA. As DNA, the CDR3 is TGCAGCGCCTTGGACAGGGGGTACGAGCAGTACTTC. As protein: CSALDRGYEQYF.

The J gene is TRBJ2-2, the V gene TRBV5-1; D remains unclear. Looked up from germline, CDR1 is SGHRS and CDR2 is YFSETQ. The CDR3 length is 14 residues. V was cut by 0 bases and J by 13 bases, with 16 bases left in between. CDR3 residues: CASSLDPSSWVLFF. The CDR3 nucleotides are TGCGCCAGCAGCTTGGACCCCTCGTCCTGGGTGCTGTTTTTT.

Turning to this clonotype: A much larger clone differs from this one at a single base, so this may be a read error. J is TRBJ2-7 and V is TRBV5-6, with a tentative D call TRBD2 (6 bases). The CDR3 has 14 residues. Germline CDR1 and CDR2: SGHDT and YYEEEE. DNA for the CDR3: TGTGCCAACAGCTTGGGGGGAGGAGGCTACGAGCAGTACTTC. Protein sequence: CANSLGGGGYEQYF.

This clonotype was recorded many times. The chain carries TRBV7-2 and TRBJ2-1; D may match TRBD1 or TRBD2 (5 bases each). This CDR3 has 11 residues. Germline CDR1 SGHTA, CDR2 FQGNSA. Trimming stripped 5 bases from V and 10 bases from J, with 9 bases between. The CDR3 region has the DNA TGTGCCAGCAGCGGGGGACGCGAGCAGTTCTTC. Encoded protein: CASSGGREQFF.

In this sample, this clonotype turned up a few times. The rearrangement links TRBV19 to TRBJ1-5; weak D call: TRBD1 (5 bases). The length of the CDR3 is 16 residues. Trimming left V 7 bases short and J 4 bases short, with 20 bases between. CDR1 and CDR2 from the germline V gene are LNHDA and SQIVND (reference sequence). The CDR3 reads CASTLNGGERNQPQHF. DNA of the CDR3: TGTGCCAGTACCCTAAATGGAGGGGAGAGGAATCAGCCCCAGCATTTT.

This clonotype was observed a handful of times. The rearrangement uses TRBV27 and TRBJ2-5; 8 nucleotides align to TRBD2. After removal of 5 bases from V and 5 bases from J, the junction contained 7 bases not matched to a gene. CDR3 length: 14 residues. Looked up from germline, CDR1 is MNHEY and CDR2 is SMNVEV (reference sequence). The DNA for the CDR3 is TGTGCCAGCAGTGACCTCGGGGGGGCGGAGACCCAGTACTTC. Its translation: CASSDLGGAETQYF.